The present T cell receptor beta chain was sequenced within a study of cytomegalovirus exposure and HLA in healthy donors. For the study at large: In a previous analysis, some 110 million unique TCR beta sequences were found from some 180 million T cells. Researchers found that around 80% of a few hundred genotyped donors fell within the Caucasian-associated ancestry cluster. Study observations and caveats: Altogether, 164 TCR beta chains were recorded as cytomegalovirus-associated.

With 60 Vbeta and 13 Jbeta primers, the PCR was carried out. Clones were read by immunoSEQ multiplex PCR, and TCRdb kept only the in-frame ones, dropping some. The sample includes about 160,000 clones, over 75% of them seen just once. V lost 6 bases and J lost 9, with 12 bases in between. There are 13 residues in the CDR3. The germline V gene encodes CDR1 MDHEN and CDR2 SYDVKM. To note about this clone: Its antigen is unidentified.

The V gene is TRBV28, the J gene TRBJ1-6; D is uncertain. The TCR comes from a woman aged 30 to 39 in good health and CMV-seronegative. Sequencing input: PBMCs. CDR3 sequence reads: CASRSVYGSPLHF. In DNA, the CDR3 is TGTGCCAGCAGGTCGGTTTACGGTTCACCCCTCCACTTT.